The source of this T cell receptor beta chain is a study of cytomegalovirus exposure and HLA in healthy donors. The PCR made use of 60 Vbeta and 13 Jbeta primers. Here immunoSEQ multiplex PCR was the method, and the copy in TCRdb shows in-frame clones only, minus some. The table records under 200,000 clones, nearly 80% of them present only once. This clone appeared a few times. V lost 7 bases and J lost 7, with 13 bases in between. CDR1 MGHDK and CDR2 SYGVNS come from the germline V gene. CDR3 length: 12 residues. This chain uses TRBV25-1 with TRBJ1-2; tentative D call: TRBD1 (5 bases). Sequenced: PBMCs. This sequence originates from a young man in good health and CMV-seropositive. In DNA, the CDR3 is TGTGCCAGCACCCCGTCGGGGGGTGGCTACACCTTC. Its protein product is CASTPSGGGYTF.